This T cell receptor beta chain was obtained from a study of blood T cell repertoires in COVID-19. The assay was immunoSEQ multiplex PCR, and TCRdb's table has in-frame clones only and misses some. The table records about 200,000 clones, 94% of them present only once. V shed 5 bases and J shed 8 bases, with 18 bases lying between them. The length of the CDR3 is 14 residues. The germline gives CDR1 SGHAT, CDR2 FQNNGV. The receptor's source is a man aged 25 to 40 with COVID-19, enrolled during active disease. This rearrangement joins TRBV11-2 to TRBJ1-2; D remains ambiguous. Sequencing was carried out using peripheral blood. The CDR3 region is CASSHRERTQGYTF. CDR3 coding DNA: TGTGCCAGCAGCCACCGAGAGCGTACGCAGGGCTACACCTTC.